The sequence of this T cell receptor (beta chain) was determined in a study of cytomegalovirus exposure and HLA in healthy donors. This CDR3 comprises 16 residues. Germline V CDR1 and CDR2: SGDLS, YYNGEE. Trimming cost V 4 bases and J 3 bases, with 17 bases left between them. Concerning this clone itself: Its antigen remains unknown.

General study findings and limits: CMV serostatus alone was available as immune exposure information. HLA alleles were associated with some 16,000 TCR beta sequences in a later analysis at 0.05 false discovery rate. A previous analysis found most TCR beta V segments productive roughly 90% or roughly 30% of the time.

Use of 60 Vbeta and 13 Jbeta primers characterized the PCR. Assay: immunoSEQ multiplex PCR; the TCRdb copy retains only in-frame clones and omits some. Of 120,000 to 150,000 clones in the sample, roughly 78% were seen once. This receptor was taken from a man in his forties or fifties in good health and CMV-seropositive. Input material: PBMCs. The genes are TRBV9 and TRBJ2-1, with a tentative D call TRBD2 (6 bases). CDR3 sequence reads: CASSHSKERVYNEQFF. In DNA, the CDR3 is TGTGCCAGCAGCCACTCCAAGGAGCGGGTCTACAATGAGCAGTTCTTC.